This entry lists 22 T cell receptor beta chains sequenced from one sample in a study of T cells in localized non-small cell lung cancer. The repertoire was sequenced with immunoSEQ multiplex PCR; TCRdb's copy has only in-frame clones and lacks some. The sample lists 13,000 to 15,000 clones; roughly 89% were seen once. The sample consisted of peripheral blood mononuclear cells, taken before any cancer treatment. All receptors derive from a man aged 40-75 years with stage III lung adenocarcinoma.

This clone occurred once. The chain links TRBV6-5 to TRBJ2-3; 8 nucleotides line up with TRBD2. The ends lost 4 bases at V and 5 bases at J; junction bases unmatched: 8. CDR3 length equals 15 residues. Germline assignment: CDR1 MNHEY and CDR2 SVGAGI. This chain's CDR3 is CASSSFAAGVDTQYF. DNA for the CDR3: TGTGCCAGCAGTTCTTTCGCAGCGGGAGTAGATACGCAGTATTTT.

CDR3 sequence (DNA): TGTGCCACCAAAGGGGCTAGCTCCTATAATTCACCCCTCCACTTT. This sequence encodes CATKGASSYNSPLHF. The rearrangement uses TRBV2 and TRBJ1-6; D may be TRBD1 (5 bases). The V end lost 10 bases, the J end lost 0 bases, and 13 bases lay between the germline ends. CDR3 length: 15 amino acids. Germline-derived CDR1 and CDR2 are SNHLY and FYNNEI.

This chain links TRBV28 with TRBJ1-2, with a weak D call TRBD1 (6 bases). V shed 3 bases and J shed 8 bases, with 16 bases lying between them. The CDR3 is made up of 14 amino acids. Germline CDR1 reads MDHEN; CDR2 reads SYDVKM. CDR3 region: CASSFLQGGEGYTF. CDR3 coding DNA: TGTGCCAGCAGTTTCCTACAGGGAGGAGAGGGCTACACCTTC.

This chain connects TRBV4-2 to TRBJ1-4; tentative D call: TRBD1 (5 bases). This CDR3 is 15 amino acids long. Looked up from germline, CDR1 is LGHNA and CDR2 is YNFKEQ. Trimming cost V 4 bases and J 7 bases, with 16 bases left between them. The CDR3 loop reads CASSRDGGSSEKLFF. The CDR3 DNA is TGTGCCAGCAGCCGGGACGGGGGATCGAGTGAAAAACTGTTTTTT.

CDR3 DNA: TGTGCCAGCGAAAGAGGGGGCTCCTATGGCTACACCTTC. It is translated as CASERGGSYGYTF. This chain links TRBV28 with TRBJ1-2, with 7 positions matching TRBD1. The CDR3 has 13 amino acids. Per germline, CDR1 MDHEN and CDR2 SYDVKM. The V segment lost 8 bases and the J segment 4 bases; nucleotides outside the gene matches: 7.

The V gene is TRBV4-1, the J gene TRBJ2-3; 9 bases fit TRBD2. V dropped 4 bases and J dropped 6; count of bases not matched to a gene: 8. This CDR3 has 15 residues. Germline-derived CDR1 and CDR2 are MGHRA and YSYEKL. The CDR3 loop is CASSPPGLAKDTQYF. DNA for the CDR3: TGCGCCAGCAGCCCTCCGGGACTAGCAAAGGATACGCAGTATTTT.

As for this clone: An end of the junction does not agree with germline; a read error may underlie this. Distinct nucleotide sequences in the sample also encode this CDR3. The genes are TRBV11-2 and TRBJ2-1; D gene uncertain. The CDR3 sequence is 12 residues long. Germline V gene sequence: CDR1 SGHAT, CDR2 FQNNGV. The CDR3 DNA is TGTGCCAGCAGTTTAGATCCGGTGGTTCTGTTCTTC. It is translated as CASSLDPVVLFF.

The chain employs TRBV27 and TRBJ1-2, with TRBD1 matching 11 bases. The CDR3 totals 15 residues. The V gene end was trimmed by 2 bases and the J gene end by 4 bases; junction bases not matched to a gene: 3. The germline V gene has CDR1 MNHEY and CDR2 SMNVEV (reference sequence). CDR3 coding DNA: TGTGCCAGCAGTTTAGAAGGACAGGGGGCCTATGGCTACACCTTC. It codes for CASSLEGQGAYGYTF.

This clone was seen once. The chain carries TRBV28 and TRBJ2-1, with D perhaps TRBD2 (6 bases). With 7 bases removed from V and 4 bases from J, the gap between germline ends came to 14 bases. CDR3 length: 14 amino acids. Germline V lookup: CDR1 MDHEN, CDR2 SYDVKM. CDR3 nucleotides: TGTGCCAGCATCGGTAGCGGCTCTTACAATGAGCAGTTCTTC. It specifies CASIGSGSYNEQFF. Based on the CDR3 plus reference TRBV28 and TRBJ2-1, the full variable domain is DVKVTQSSRYLVKRTGEKVFLECVQDMDHENMFWYRQDPGLGLRLIYFSYDVKMKEKGDIPEGYSVSREKKERFSLILESASTNQTSMYLCASIGSGSYNEQFFGPGTRLTVL.

V usage is TRBV6-5 and J usage is TRBJ2-2; 8 nucleotides align to TRBD1. Germline loops: CDR1 MNHEY, CDR2 SVGAGI. The V and J ends lost 7 bases and 0 bases, in that order; junction bases with no gene match: 4. The CDR3 sequence is 15 residues long. The CDR3 loop reads CASTGTGANTGELFF. In nucleotides, the CDR3 is TGTGCCAGCACCGGGACAGGAGCGAACACCGGGGAGCTGTTTTTT.

The chain combines TRBV14 with TRBJ2-7; tentative D call: TRBD1 (6 bases). CDR1 is SGHDN and CDR2 is FVKESK in the germline V gene. The V end was cut by 4 bases, the J end by 4 bases, with 23 bases between. This CDR3 contains 17 residues. CDR3 nucleotides: TGTGCCAGCAGCCCCGGAAATCTAAAAAAGAGGGGGTACGAGCAGTACTTC. Residues: CASSPGNLKKRGYEQYF.

This sequence joins TRBV19 and TRBJ2-7; D gene uncertain. The CDR3 has 14 amino acids. Germline lookup yields CDR1 LNHDA and CDR2 SQIVND (reference sequence). Trimming took off 5 bases at V and 2 bases at J, with 13 bases between the two ends. The CDR3 DNA follows: TGTGCCAGTAGTTCCACTCCTCGGACCTACGAGCAGTACTTC. Its protein is CASSSTPRTYEQYF.

The V call is TRBV11-2, the J call TRBJ2-1; TRBD2 is a possible D gene (6 bases). The ends were cut back, 2 bases at V and 9 bases at J, with 14 bases in the middle. This CDR3 comprises 14 residues. Germline CDR1 is SGHAT and CDR2 is FQNNGV. CDR3 residues: CASSLRSLALEQFF. The CDR3 DNA follows: TGTGCCAGCAGCTTAAGGTCACTAGCCCTTGAGCAGTTCTTC.

V usage is TRBV7-2 and J usage is TRBJ2-4, with D unclear. Germline V CDR1 and CDR2: SGHTA, FQGNSA. The CDR3 extends over 16 amino acids. V dropped 5 bases and J dropped 1 base, with 15 bases sitting between them. CDR3 protein: CASSARRVGAKNIQYF. CDR3 coding DNA: TGTGCCAGCAGCGCGCGACGGGTGGGGGCCAAAAACATTCAGTACTTC.

This chain joins TRBV7-2 and TRBJ2-5; D is uncertain. CDR3 length equals 14 residues. CDR1 and CDR2 from the germline V gene are SGHTA and FQGNSA. Trimming took 5 bases from V and 5 from J, leaving 15 bases between them. CDR3 bases: TGTGCCAGCAGCGTAGGTTGGAGTGTGGAGACCCAGTACTTC. The encoded protein is CASSVGWSVETQYF. Full variable domain (missing parts from reference TRBV7-2 and TRBJ2-5): GAGVSQSPSNKVTEKGKDVELRCDPISGHTALYWYRQSLGQGLEFLIYFQGNSAPDKSGLPSDRFSAERTGGSVSTLTIQRTQQEDSAVYLCASSVGWSVETQYFGPGTRLLVL.

The rearrangement uses TRBV28 and TRBJ1-1, with no clear D. The CDR3 covers 14 residues. Germline V gene sequence: CDR1 MDHEN, CDR2 SYDVKM. Between the trimmed V and J ends, which lost 3 bases and 1 base, there was a span of 9 bases. CDR3 DNA: TGTGCCAGCAGTTTTCCGGGTGCGAACACTGAAGCTTTCTTT. Encoded protein: CASSFPGANTEAFF. Variable domain in full (rest from reference TRBV28 and TRBJ1-1): DVKVTQSSRYLVKRTGEKVFLECVQDMDHENMFWYRQDPGLGLRLIYFSYDVKMKEKGDIPEGYSVSREKKERFSLILESASTNQTSMYLCASSFPGANTEAFFGQGTRLTVV.

V usage is TRBV2 and J usage is TRBJ2-1; the D gene could be TRBD1 or TRBD2 (5 bases each). V lost 6 bases, J lost 4 bases, and 22 bases lay in between. CDR1 SNHLY and CDR2 FYNNEI come from the germline V gene. CDR3 length: 17 amino acids. CDR3 sequence reads: CASSVTAGLRVYNEQFF. The CDR3 bases are TGTGCCAGCAGCGTAACGGCAGGGTTGCGGGTATACAATGAGCAGTTCTTC.

As DNA, the CDR3 is TGTGCCAGCAGCTCTCAGGGTGGACCCTACAATGAGCAGTTCTTC. Its translation: CASSSQGGPYNEQFF. The gene calls are TRBV11-3 and TRBJ2-1, with D perhaps matching TRBD1 (5 bases). CDR3 size: 15 residues. From germline, CDR1 is SGHNT and CDR2 YENEEA. Trimming pared 4 bases from V and 2 bases from J, leaving 12 bases between.

The chain combines TRBV10-1 with TRBJ2-7; D not resolved. CDR1 and CDR2 from the germline V gene are WNHNN and SYGVQD (reference sequence). V was clipped by 0 bases and J by 2 bases, with 5 bases between them. This CDR3 is 13 amino acids long. The CDR3 region is CASSESGTYEQYF. CDR3 nucleotide sequence: TGCGCCAGCAGTGAGTCAGGCACCTACGAGCAGTACTTC.

This clone appeared a single time. The chain joins TRBV5-1 to TRBJ2-1, with D hard to call. V was shortened by 0 bases and J by 0 bases, with 1 base between the two germline ends. This CDR3 contains 13 residues. Per the germline V gene, CDR1 is SGHRS and CDR2 is YFSETQ. DNA for the CDR3: TGCGCCAGCAGCTTGGGCTCCTACAATGAGCAGTTCTTC. Amino acid sequence: CASSLGSYNEQFF. Full variable domain (rest looked up from reference TRBV5-1 and TRBJ2-1): KAGVTQTPRYLIKTRGQQVTLSCSPISGHRSVSWYQQTPGQGLQFLFEYFSETQRNKGNFPGRFSGRQFSNSRSEMNVSTLELGDSALYLCASSLGSYNEQFFGPGTRLTVL.

This clone was picked up a small number of times. The chain uses TRBV6-4 and TRBJ1-1; D call uncertain. The V gene's germline CDR1 is MRHNA and CDR2 SNTAGT. V lost 6 bases and J 3 bases, leaving 2 bases between the germline ends. CDR3 length: 10 residues. The CDR3 spells CASRDTEAFF. CDR3 nucleotides: TGTGCCAGCAGGGACACTGAAGCTTTCTTT.

There are a few counts of this clone. The chain uses TRBV6-5 and TRBJ2-7; TRBD1 matches 7 bases. The CDR3 runs to 13 residues. Germline V CDR1 and CDR2: MNHEY, SVGAGI. J was trimmed by 3 bases and V by 6 bases; bases with no gene match: 5. Written as DNA, the CDR3 is TGTGCCAGCAGCCGGGGACAGAACTACGAGCAGTACTTC. Encoded protein: CASSRGQNYEQYF.